The 28 T cell receptor beta chains given below trace back to one sample, sequenced in a study of T cells in Graves' hyperthyroidism and ophthalmopathy. RNA transcripts provided the source from which TCR beta CDR3 regions were amplified. The HTBI primer set was used in a first-round RT-PCR of the TCR CDR3. TCRdb reprocessed the multiplex PCR reads via MiXCR and lists one record per CDR3 protein. The repertoire has about 570,000 distinct CDR3 sequences, roughly 50% of them found once; the top ten carry 15% to 20%. The specimen sequenced was peripheral blood or thyroid tissue (not recorded which). Receptors were obtained from an adult woman with Graves' disease, either hyperthyroidism or ophthalmopathy (not recorded which).

This clonotype was seen many times. This chain connects TRBV10-3 to TRBJ1-4, with TRBD1 as a possible D gene (6 bases). This CDR3 comprises 14 residues. V was trimmed by 5 bases and J by 4 bases, leaving 11 bases between them. Per the germline V gene, CDR1 is ENHRY and CDR2 is SYGVKD. CDR3 protein: CAISSGDLNEKLFF. The CDR3 nucleotides read TGTGCCATCAGTTCAGGGGACCTTAATGAAAAACTGTTTTTT.

In its sample, this clonotype was seen many times. The chain has TRBV12-3 or TRBV12-4 and TRBJ2-7, with D unclear. The CDR3 has 11 amino acids. V was clipped by 5 bases and J by 6 bases, with 8 bases between them. The CDR3 DNA reads as TGTGCCAGCAGTCCATTCCGCGAGCAGTACTTC. Translating it yields CASSPFREQYF.

The CDR3 here is CASSLNSFYGYTF. CDR3 in DNA: TGTGCCAGCAGCTTAAACAGTTTCTATGGCTACACCTTC. The chain uses TRBV11-1 and TRBJ1-2; D is undetermined. The CDR3 spans 13 residues. In germline, CDR1 is SGHAT, CDR2 FQDESV (reference sequence). The V end was cut by 2 bases, the J end by 4 bases, with 8 bases between.

This rearrangement joins TRBV5-5 to TRBJ1-1; tentative D call: TRBD1 (6 bases). Germline V gene sequence: CDR1 SGHKS, CDR2 YYEKEE (reference sequence). This CDR3 contains 13 residues. The ends were cut back, 0 bases at V and 7 bases at J, with 10 bases in the middle. The CDR3 spells CASSLGTDSEAFF. Written as DNA, the CDR3 is TGTGCCAGCAGCTTGGGGACAGACAGTGAAGCTTTCTTT. Variable domain in full (rest from reference TRBV5-5 and TRBJ1-1): DAGVTQSPTHLIKTRGQQVTLRCSPISGHKSVSWYQQVLGQGPQFIFQYYEKEERGRGNFPDRFSARQFPNYSSELNVNALLLGDSALYLCASSLGTDSEAFFGQGTRLTVV.

The V gene is TRBV11-2, the J gene TRBJ1-1, with TRBD1 as a possible D gene (5 bases). V was pared by 0 bases and J by 3 bases, with 8 bases between. This CDR3 has 14 residues. CDR1 and CDR2 (germline): SGHAT, FQNNGV. The CDR3 is CASSLEWGDTEAFF. In DNA form, the CDR3 reads TGTGCCAGCAGCTTAGAATGGGGGGACACTGAAGCTTTCTTT.

On this clonotype: Since no conserved phenylalanine or tryptophan closes the CDR3, a read error is the likely cause. J is TRBJ2-6 and V is TRBV7-9, with D possibly being TRBD1 (5 bases). This CDR3 contains 17 residues. CDR1 and CDR2 (germline): SEHNR, FQNEAQ (reference sequence). Trimming took off 11 bases at V and 0 bases at J, with 20 bases between the two ends. The CDR3 loop is CALNRRPTFSGANVLTM. CDR3 coding DNA: TGTGCCCTAAACAGGAGACCAACATTCTCTGGGGCCAACGTCCTGACTATG.

The V and J genes are TRBV20-1 and TRBJ1-5; the D gene is possibly TRBD1 (5 bases). Germline CDR1 reads DFQATT; CDR2 reads SNEGSKA (reference sequence). The V and J ends lost 0 bases and 0 bases respectively, with 12 bases between them. The CDR3 totals 16 residues. The CDR3 loop reads CSARDRLGTSNQPQHF. Written as DNA, the CDR3 is TGCAGTGCTAGAGATCGGTTAGGGACTAGCAATCAGCCCCAGCATTTT.

This clonotype was seen many times. One junction end does not reproduce the germline sequence, and a read error may be involved. The chain employs TRBV4-1 and TRBJ2-2; no clear D. This CDR3 spans 13 amino acids. CDR1 and CDR2 from the germline V gene are MGHRA and YSYEKL. CDR3 sequence reads: CASSQDLGGELFF. CDR3 sequence (DNA): TGTGCCAGCAGCCAAGATCTGGGCGGGGAGCTGTTTTTT.

There are many counts of this clonotype. The rearrangement joins TRBV5-6 to TRBJ2-7; maybe TRBD1 (6 bases). V gave up 4 bases and J gave up 5 bases, with 19 bases separating them. Per germline, CDR1 SGHDT and CDR2 YYEEEE. The CDR3 covers 15 residues. The CDR3 sequence is CASSGETGFSDEQYF. DNA of the CDR3: TGTGCCAGCAGCGGGGAAACAGGGTTTAGCGACGAGCAGTACTTC.

This clonotype was recorded many times. The rearrangement uses TRBV24-1 and TRBJ2-5, with D perhaps TRBD1 (6 bases). The CDR3 is 16 residues long. V shed 8 bases and J shed 5 bases, with 23 bases lying between them. CDR1 KGHDR and CDR2 SFDVKD come from the germline V gene. CDR3 sequence (DNA): TGTGCCACCAAAAGCGGACCGCCCAGGGGTAGGGAGACCCAGTACTTC. It specifies CATKSGPPRGRETQYF.

This clonotype was seen at least ten times. V is TRBV7-9 and J is TRBJ1-3; no definite D call. CDR3 length: 16 amino acids. The germline gives CDR1 SEHNR, CDR2 FQNEAQ (reference sequence). V lost 2 bases and J 0 bases, leaving 11 bases between the germline ends. DNA of the CDR3: TGTGCCAGCAGCTTACCCGCGGGCATCTCTGGAAACACCATATATTTT. Protein product: CASSLPAGISGNTIYF.

This sequence joins TRBV7-2 and TRBJ2-5, with 8 positions matching TRBD2. V lost 1 base to trimming and J lost 2 bases; unmatched junction nucleotides: 12. The germline gives CDR1 SGHTA, CDR2 FQGNSA. The CDR3 is 18 residues long. The CDR3 here is CASSLVGSGGRKQETQYF. The DNA for the CDR3 is TGTGCCAGCAGCTTAGTTGGGTCCGGCGGGAGGAAACAAGAGACCCAGTACTTC.

In this sample, this clonotype turned up once. This chain links TRBV5-1 with TRBJ2-7, with 7 positions matching TRBD1. V dropped 5 bases and J dropped 2; count of bases not matched to a gene: 7. The CDR3 is 14 amino acids. In germline, CDR1 is SGHRS, CDR2 YFSETQ. The CDR3 region has the DNA TGCGCCAGCAGTGAGGGGGCGACCGCCTACGAGCAGTACTTC. Encoded protein: CASSEGATAYEQYF.

As for this clonotype: A much larger clonotype is one base distant, so this may be a read error. This chain uses TRBV19 with TRBJ1-1, with 7 positions matching TRBD1. V shed 7 bases and J 2 bases; nucleotides not matched to a gene: 10. CDR1 is LNHDA and CDR2 is SQIVND in the germline V gene (reference sequence). The CDR3 covers 15 residues. The CDR3 loop is CASTQGGVINTEAFF. Written as DNA, the CDR3 is TGTGCCAGTACTCAGGGGGGTGTCATAAACACTGAAGCTTTCTTT. The full variable domain, its missing parts supplied by reference TRBV19 and TRBJ1-1, is DGGITQSPKYLFRKEGQNVTLSCEQNLNHDAMYWYRQDPGQGLRLIYYSQIVNDFQKGDIAEGYSVSREKKESFPLTVTSAQKNPTAFYLCASTQGGVINTEAFFGQGTRLTVV.

The gene calls are TRBV13 and TRBJ2-7, with D maybe TRBD2 (6 bases). Per the germline V gene, CDR1 is PRHDT and CDR2 is FYEKMQ (reference sequence). CDR3 length: 14 residues. Trimming removed 3 bases at V and 0 bases at J, with 9 bases between. The CDR3 reads CASSFKEGSYEQYF. In nucleotides, the CDR3 is TGTGCCAGCAGCTTCAAGGAGGGCTCCTACGAGCAGTACTTC.

The chain's CDR3 is CASLSRAEAFF. In DNA, the CDR3 is TGTGCCAGTCTTTCCCGCGCTGAAGCTTTCTTT. The chain has TRBV7-9 and TRBJ1-1; D is uncertain. The CDR3 contains 11 residues. The ends were cut back, 9 bases at V and 6 bases at J, with 11 bases in the middle. Germline assignment: CDR1 SEHNR and CDR2 FQNEAQ (reference sequence).

This clonotype was detected ten times or more. The chain has TRBV11-2 and TRBJ2-5; maybe TRBD2 (6 bases). The CDR3 consists of 14 residues. Deletions cut 0 bases from V and 7 bases from J, with 12 bases between. Germline lookup yields CDR1 SGHAT and CDR2 FQNNGV. CDR3 residues: CASSLDARGGTQYF. The DNA for the CDR3 is TGTGCCAGCAGCTTAGATGCAAGGGGAGGGACCCAGTACTTC.

The chain has TRBV5-4 and TRBJ2-5; D not resolved. The CDR3 spans 15 residues. Between the trimmed V and J ends, which lost 0 bases and 1 base, there was a span of 10 bases. CDR1 and CDR2 (germline): SGHNT, YYREEE (reference sequence). The CDR3 is CASSLETGVQETQYF. The CDR3 DNA sequence: TGTGCCAGCAGCTTGGAGACCGGAGTCCAAGAGACCCAGTACTTC.

The chain carries TRBV2 and TRBJ1-1; possibly TRBD1 for D (5 bases). The V gene's germline CDR1 is SNHLY and CDR2 FYNNEI. This CDR3 comprises 13 residues. V lost 7 bases to trimming and J lost 7 bases, with 16 bases between them. CDR3 nucleotide sequence: TGTGCCAGCAATACCGTCGACGGGGGTGAAGCTTTCTTT. Its translation: CASNTVDGGEAFF.

This clonotype showed up many times. The chain carries TRBV29-1 and TRBJ2-2; D not resolved. CDR3 length equals 12 residues. With 5 bases removed from V and 3 bases from J, the gap between germline ends came to 7 bases. Germline CDR1 SQVTM, CDR2 ANQGSEA. In nucleotides, the CDR3 is TGCAGCGTTAACCTGGACACCGGGGAGCTGTTTTTT. Translating it yields CSVNLDTGELFF.

Concerning this clonotype itself: The CDR3 ends on some other residue instead of the conserved phenylalanine or tryptophan, so this is likely a read error. The V and J genes are TRBV25-1 and TRBJ1-6; 7 positions agree with TRBD1. There are 12 residues in the CDR3. V was pared by 8 bases and J by 7 bases, with 2 bases of the junction left unmatched. Germline V gene lookup returns CDR1 MGHDK and CDR2 SYGVNS. The CDR3 protein is CASRDSNSPLHL. For the CDR3, the DNA is TGTGCCAGCCGGGACAGCAATTCACCCCTCCACCTT.

V usage is TRBV29-1 and J usage is TRBJ2-7, with D tentatively TRBD2 (6 bases). The germline V gene encodes CDR1 SQVTM and CDR2 ANQGSEA. V dropped 6 bases and J dropped 9 bases, with 12 bases sitting between them. There are 10 residues in the CDR3. CDR3 sequence (DNA): TGCAGCGTCCTCGGGGGTCGGCAGTACTTC. This gives the protein CSVLGGRQYF.

This clonotype was counted at least ten times. The J gene is TRBJ1-5, the V gene TRBV5-1, with D possibly matching TRBD1 (6 bases). CDR3 length: 13 amino acids. V gave up 4 bases and J gave up 7 bases, with 12 bases separating them. CDR1 and CDR2 from the germline V gene are SGHRS and YFSETQ. The CDR3 sequence is CASSPTGSQPQHF. DNA for the CDR3: TGCGCCAGCAGCCCGACAGGTTCCCAGCCCCAGCATTTT.

This clonotype has ten or more counts. This chain joins TRBV19 and TRBJ2-6; the D gene is possibly TRBD1 (5 bases). The germline V and J ends were trimmed by 8 bases and 0 bases, with 14 bases remaining between them. Germline V gene data show CDR1 as LNHDA and CDR2 as SQIVND (reference sequence). CDR3 length equals 16 residues. The CDR3 coding sequence is TGTGCCAGTGGAATACAGGCCTACTCTGGGGCCAACGTCCTGACTTTC. Amino acid sequence: CASGIQAYSGANVLTF.

This clonotype has a handful of counts. The V and J genes are TRBV27 and TRBJ1-2; D is possibly TRBD1 (5 bases). This CDR3 has 12 residues. CDR1 is MNHEY and CDR2 is SMNVEV in the germline V gene (reference sequence). The V and J ends lost 3 bases and 6 bases respectively, with 8 bases between them. DNA of the CDR3: TGTGCCAGCAGTTTTCCAGGGCATGGCTACACCTTC. It yields the protein CASSFPGHGYTF.

This chain links TRBV20-1 with TRBJ2-5; D is unresolved. With 0 bases removed from V and 1 base from J, the gap between germline ends came to 12 bases. Germline V gene data show CDR1 as DFQATT and CDR2 as SNEGSKA (reference sequence). The CDR3 length is 15 residues. The DNA of the CDR3 is TGCAGTGCTAGAGATATCAGGTTGGGCCAAGAGACCCAGTACTTC. As protein: CSARDIRLGQETQYF.

This clonotype has a handful of counts. The junction shows a germline mismatch at one end, possibly a read error. The chain links TRBV7-7 to TRBJ1-1; no definite D call. The CDR3 has 14 residues. Germline V gene lookup returns CDR1 SSHAT and CDR2 FNYEAQ (reference sequence). The CDR3 region has the DNA TGTGCTAGCAGCCCTACCTTTCTGTCGGGAGAAGCTTTCTTT. The encoded protein is CASSPTFLSGEAFF.

The CDR3 bases are TGTGCCATCAGTCGGGACCTCGGCAGGACACACCTATACGGCTACACCTTC. Residues: CAISRDLGRTHLYGYTF. The rearrangement links TRBV10-3 to TRBJ1-2, with D perhaps TRBD1 (5 bases). This CDR3 has 17 amino acids. Germline V gives CDR1 ENHRY, CDR2 SYGVKD. The V end was cut by 5 bases, the J end by 8 bases, with 27 bases between.